Following are 5 T cell receptor beta chains from one sample sequenced in a study of blood T cell repertoires in COVID-19. Using immunoSEQ multiplex PCR, the repertoire was profiled, and TCRdb retains in-frame clones only, with some absent. In the table there are 250,000 to 300,000 clones, approximately 80% of which are singletons. Sample: peripheral blood. Source of these receptors: a woman aged 55-69 years with active or convalescent COVID-19.

This clone has only one observation. The V and J genes are TRBV6-5 and TRBJ1-4; D remains ambiguous. Looked up from germline, CDR1 is MNHEY and CDR2 is SVGAGI. V lost 1 base, J lost 5 bases, and 14 bases lay in between. CDR3 length: 16 amino acids. This CDR3 reads CASSYYPPEANEKLFF. The CDR3 DNA reads as TGTGCCAGCAGTTACTACCCACCGGAGGCCAATGAAAAACTGTTTTTT.

This sequence joins TRBV5-4 and TRBJ2-5, with no clear D. V was clipped by 4 bases and J by 4 bases, with 14 bases between them. The CDR3 sequence is 14 residues long. Germline CDR1 and CDR2: SGHNT and YYREEE (reference sequence). The CDR3 here is CASSEPRRLETQYF. CDR3 in DNA: TGTGCCAGCAGCGAGCCCCGGCGGTTAGAGACCCAGTACTTC.

The J gene is TRBJ1-2, the V gene TRBV10-3, with 8 positions matching TRBD1. The V gene's germline CDR1 is ENHRY and CDR2 SYGVKD. This CDR3 contains 14 residues. The V and J ends lost 6 bases and 3 bases, in that order; junction bases with no gene match: 6. The CDR3 protein is CAIRPGGADYGYTF. The CDR3 DNA reads as TGTGCCATCAGGCCAGGGGGCGCGGACTATGGCTACACCTTC.

The V gene is TRBV19, the J gene TRBJ2-5; 9 bases agree with TRBD1. The CDR3 sequence is 16 residues long. CDR1 and CDR2 (germline): LNHDA, SQIVND (reference sequence). V trimming: 5 bases; J trimming: 7 bases; junction bases outside the gene matches: 14. The CDR3 here is CASSVGQGRGGGTQYF. DNA for the CDR3: TGTGCCAGTAGTGTCGGACAGGGGAGAGGCGGGGGGACCCAGTACTTC.

In this sample, this clone turned up once. This chain uses TRBV7-9 with TRBJ2-1; weak D call: TRBD1 (6 bases). The CDR3 runs 14 residues. The ends were cut back, 3 bases at V and 7 bases at J, with 13 bases in the middle. Per germline, CDR1 SEHNR and CDR2 FQNEAQ (reference sequence). This CDR3 is CASSLGQGLNEQFF. The CDR3 DNA reads TGTGCCAGCAGCTTGGGGCAGGGGTTGAATGAGCAGTTCTTC.